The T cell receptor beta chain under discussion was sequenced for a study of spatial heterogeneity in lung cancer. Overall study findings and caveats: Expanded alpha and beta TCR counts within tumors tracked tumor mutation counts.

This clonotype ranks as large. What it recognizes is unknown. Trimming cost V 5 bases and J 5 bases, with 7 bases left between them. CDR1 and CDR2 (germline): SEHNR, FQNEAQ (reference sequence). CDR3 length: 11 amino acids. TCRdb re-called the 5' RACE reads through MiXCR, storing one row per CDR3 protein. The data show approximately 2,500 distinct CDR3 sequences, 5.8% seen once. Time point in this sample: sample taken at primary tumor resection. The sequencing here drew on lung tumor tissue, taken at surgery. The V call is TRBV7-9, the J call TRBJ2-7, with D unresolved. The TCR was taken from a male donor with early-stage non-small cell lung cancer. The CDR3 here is CASSLQDEQYF. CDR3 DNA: TGTGCCAGCAGCCTCCAGGACGAGCAGTACTTC.